A single sample is the source of the 16 T cell receptor beta chains below, sequenced in a study of blood T cell repertoires in COVID-19. Measured with immunoSEQ multiplex PCR; TCRdb has only the in-frame clones, and not every one. This table holds fewer than 400,000 clones, 90% found once. The sample comprised peripheral blood. Receptors originate from a woman aged 25 to 39 with COVID-19, enrolled during active disease.

The genes are TRBV19 and TRBJ1-6; 7 bases are shared with TRBD1. Unmatched junction bases numbered 18, after V lost 5 bases and J lost 14 bases. CDR1 is LNHDA, CDR2 SQIVND, per germline (reference sequence). The CDR3 has 16 amino acids. This CDR3 is CASSGESAGGHVTLHF. Here the CDR3 DNA reads TGTGCCAGTAGTGGTGAGTCGGCAGGGGGTCATGTAACCCTCCACTTT.

V and J are TRBV27 and TRBJ1-4; 9 bases are shared with TRBD1. This CDR3 has 15 amino acids. The junction had 4 bases not matched to a gene; V was cut back by 3 bases and J by 5 bases. Germline CDR1 reads MNHEY; CDR2 reads SMNVEV (reference sequence). The CDR3 loop is CASSLSGTGNEKLFF. The CDR3 DNA sequence: TGTGCCAGCAGTTTGAGCGGGACAGGGAATGAAAAACTGTTTTTT.

The chain carries TRBV11-2 and TRBJ2-1; the match to TRBD2 covers 10 bases. Germline lookup yields CDR1 SGHAT and CDR2 FQNNGV. V shed 8 bases, J shed 4 bases, and the junction held 8 bases outside the gene matches. This CDR3 has 15 amino acids. This CDR3 is CASWASGSRYNEQFF. CDR3 sequence (DNA): TGTGCCAGCTGGGCTAGCGGGAGCCGTTACAATGAGCAGTTCTTC.

This rearrangement joins TRBV2 to TRBJ1-1; D unresolved. This CDR3 is 13 amino acids long. CDR1 is SNHLY and CDR2 is FYNNEI in the germline V gene. V gave up 7 bases and J gave up 0 bases, with 9 bases separating them. The CDR3 sequence is CASKNYLNTEAFF. Here the CDR3 DNA reads TGTGCCAGCAAAAATTATTTGAACACTGAAGCTTTCTTT.

The chain carries TRBV27 and TRBJ1-1; tentative D call: TRBD1 (6 bases). The ends were cut back, 5 bases at V and 4 bases at J, with 11 bases in the middle. This CDR3 is 13 amino acids long. Germline CDR1 is MNHEY and CDR2 is SMNVEV (reference sequence). The CDR3 bases are TGTGCCAGCAGTCCCCAGGGGAGCACTGAAGCTTTCTTT. Translation gives CASSPQGSTEAFF.

The chain has TRBV15 and TRBJ1-2; D ambiguous. Trimming pared 8 bases from V and 1 base from J, leaving 14 bases between. Germline V gene sequence: CDR1 LNHNV, CDR2 YYDKDF (reference sequence). The CDR3 covers 14 residues. CDR3 region: CATREAQSNYGYTF. The CDR3, as DNA: TGTGCCACCCGGGAGGCCCAGAGTAACTATGGCTACACCTTC. The entire variable domain, with the rest obtained from reference TRBV15 and TRBJ1-2, is as follows: DAMVIQNPRYQVTQFGKPVTLSCSQTLNHNVMYWYQQKSSQAPKLLFHYYDKDFNNEADTPDNFQSRRPNTSFCFLDIRSPGLGDTAMYLCATREAQSNYGYTFGSGTRLTVV.

The gene calls are TRBV11-2 and TRBJ1-1, with no clear D. The germline V gene encodes CDR1 SGHAT and CDR2 FQNNGV. CDR3 length equals 14 residues. V was shortened by 1 base and J by 0 bases, with 6 bases between the two germline ends. CDR3 residues: CASSLGRLNTEAFF. In DNA form, the CDR3 reads TGTGCCAGCAGCTTAGGGCGGCTGAACACTGAAGCTTTCTTT. The full variable domain, completed using reference TRBV11-2 and TRBJ1-1, is EAGVAQSPRYKIIEKRQSVAFWCNPISGHATLYWYQQILGQGPKLLIQFQNNGVVDDSQLPKDRFSAERLKGVDSTLKIQPAKLEDSAVYLCASSLGRLNTEAFFGQGTRLTVV.

J is TRBJ2-7 and V is TRBV11-2; D perhaps matches TRBD2 (5 bases). The CDR3 has 13 amino acids. V lost 3 bases, J lost 5 bases, and 11 bases lay in between. Germline-derived CDR1 and CDR2 are SGHAT and FQNNGV. The DNA for the CDR3 is TGTGCCAGCAGCTTGGGGAGAAACAACGAGCAGTACTTC. This codes for CASSLGRNNEQYF.

The V and J genes are TRBV5-6 and TRBJ2-1; 7 bases map to TRBD2. The CDR3 spans 17 residues. The germline V gene encodes CDR1 SGHDT and CDR2 YYEEEE. Trimming took 1 base from V and 2 from J; bases not matched to a gene: 9. The CDR3 DNA is TGTGCCAGCAGCTTGAGAAAAGGGCGGGGGACCTACAATGAGCAGTTCTTC. This codes for CASSLRKGRGTYNEQFF.

The chain employs TRBV10-2 and TRBJ2-1; D perhaps matches TRBD2 (5 bases). CDR1 and CDR2 (germline): WSHSY, SAAADI. The V gene lost 2 bases and the J gene lost 4 bases, with 9 bases spanning the gap. CDR3 length equals 14 residues. This chain's CDR3 is CASSEGRVYNEQFF. For the CDR3, the DNA is TGCGCCAGCAGTGAGGGGCGGGTTTACAATGAGCAGTTCTTC.

The chain employs TRBV4-2 and TRBJ2-7; TRBD2 agrees at 8 bases. The ends lost 2 bases at V and 3 bases at J; junction bases unmatched: 3. The CDR3 contains 14 residues. Germline V gene lookup returns CDR1 LGHNA and CDR2 YNFKEQ. CDR3 sequence reads: CASSQSGSGYEQYF. The CDR3 bases are TGTGCCAGCAGCCAAAGCGGGAGCGGCTACGAGCAGTACTTC.

This chain connects TRBV5-1 to TRBJ2-1, with 8 positions matching TRBD1. From germline, CDR1 is SGHRS and CDR2 YFSETQ. Trimming took 4 bases from V and 6 from J; bases not matched to a gene: 15. This CDR3 is 17 amino acids long. The CDR3 region has the DNA TGCGCCAGCAGCCCGGCACCACCCGGACAGGGACTCAATGAGCAGTTCTTC. It encodes CASSPAPPGQGLNEQFF.

The chain is built from TRBV19 and TRBJ1-1; possibly TRBD1 for D (5 bases). The CDR3 spans 15 residues. Looked up from germline, CDR1 is LNHDA and CDR2 is SQIVND (reference sequence). Trimming left V 3 bases short and J 10 bases short, with 21 bases between. In DNA, the CDR3 is TGTGCCAGTAGTATGGACGACAGATTGGGGGGGGGAGCTTTCTTT. Protein sequence: CASSMDDRLGGGAFF. The complete variable domain, with remaining parts taken from reference TRBV19 and TRBJ1-1, reads DGGITQSPKYLFRKEGQNVTLSCEQNLNHDAMYWYRQDPGQGLRLIYYSQIVNDFQKGDIAEGYSVSREKKESFPLTVTSAQKNPTAFYLCASSMDDRLGGGAFFGQGTRLTVV.

Regarding this clone: One end of the junction varies from germline; a read error may be responsible. The chain joins TRBV5-1 to TRBJ2-7; no reliable D call. The length of the CDR3 is 11 residues. Germline V CDR1 and CDR2: SGHRS, YFSETQ. CDR3 amino acids: CASSSSHEQYF. The CDR3 region has the DNA TGCGCCAGCAGCTCCTCCCACGAGCAGTACTTC.

The gene calls are TRBV7-9 and TRBJ1-1; unclear D gene. There are 13 residues in the CDR3. The V and J ends lost 5 bases and 10 bases respectively, with 17 bases between them. Germline V CDR1 and CDR2: SEHNR, FQNEAQ (reference sequence). In nucleotides, the CDR3 is TGTGCCAGCAGCCAAACGTCCGGGGTAGGAGCTTTCTTT. This codes for CASSQTSGVGAFF.

In regard to this clone: The sample has other DNA sequences that encode this CDR3 too. The chain is built from TRBV9 and TRBJ2-7; 10 bases are a match to TRBD2. The V gene end was trimmed by 2 bases and the J gene end by 3 bases; junction bases not matched to a gene: 5. The CDR3 length is 15 residues. The germline CDR1 and CDR2 sequences are SGDLS and YYNGEE. As DNA, the CDR3 is TGTGCCAGCAGCGTGGGGCCTAGCGGGAGCTACGAGCAGTACTTC. It specifies CASSVGPSGSYEQYF.